This is a list of T cell receptor beta chains from one sample in a study of metastatic and nonmetastatic thyroid tumors. TCRdb re-called clones via MiXCR from the PCR reads. The sample comprises roughly 53,000 clones, 20% to 25% of which are singletons, and about 3.9% rests with the top ten. Sequenced material: blood. The receptors shown here come from a female donor with papillary thyroid cancer or a benign thyroid nodule (not recorded which). Some clones in this sample may be carry-over from other donors' samples. Both conserved end residues are part of each CDR3. The order of the fields is J gene, D gene, V gene, clone size, CDR3 DNA, CDR3 protein. D genes are given only for firm matches. Clone sizes are given selectively: once, few, many, or a class where the clone is expanded.

>TRBJ1-2|-|TRBV5-1|-
TGCGCCAGCAGCTTGGCCGGGATAGCCTATGGCTATACCTTC
CASSLAGIAYGYTF
>TRBJ2-7|-|TRBV5-1|medium-sized
TGCGCCAGCAGCTTCCGGGACAACTCCTACGAGCAGTACTTC
CASSFRDNSYEQYF
>TRBJ1-1|-|TRBV7-6|-
TGTGCCAGCAGCTCGAAAGGGGTCTGGGACACTGAAGCTTTCTTT
CASSSKGVWDTEAFF
>TRBJ1-2|TRBD1|TRBV28|many
TGTGCCAGCAGTGTAGGACAGGGGGCGGGCTACACCTTC
CASSVGQGAGYTF
>TRBJ2-2|TRBD2|TRBV14|many
TGTGCCAGCAGCCGTGGACTAGCGGGAGTCACCGGGGAGCTGTTTTTT
CASSRGLAGVTGELFF
>TRBJ2-2|-|TRBV9|many
TGTGCCAGCAGCGTTGAGCCCGGGTCCGGGGAGCTGTTTTTT
CASSVEPGSGELFF
>TRBJ2-1|-|TRBV7-9|many
TGTGCCAGCAGCCCCGGACCGCGGCTTGGCTACAATGAGCAGTTCTTC
CASSPGPRLGYNEQFF
>TRBJ1-2|-|TRBV30|-
TGTGCCTGGATGGCCCCCCAGAGTACAGGGAGGAAGAATGTCTACACCTTC
CAWMAPQSTGRKNVYTF
>TRBJ2-7|-|TRBV5-1|once
TGCGCCAGCAGCTTGGATGGGGGGCTGCCGAGCGAGCAGTACTTC
CASSLDGGLPSEQYF
>TRBJ2-3|TRBD2|TRBV11-2|many
TGTGCCAGCAGCTTAGATGTAGCGGGAACAGATACGCAGTATTTT
CASSLDVAGTDTQYF
>TRBJ2-3|-|TRBV28|many
TGTGCCAGCAGTCCTCTCAAGACAGGCACAGATACGCAGTATTTT
CASSPLKTGTDTQYF
>TRBJ1-2|-|TRBV6-1|many
TGTGCCAGCACTGTGAGGGGGGGGTACACTAACTATGGCTACACCTTC
CASTVRGGYTNYGYTF
>TRBJ1-1|-|TRBV10-3|many
TGTGCCATCCGGGACGGCGAGTCCTTAAAGGCTGAAGCTTTCTTT
CAIRDGESLKAEAFF
>TRBJ2-2|-|TRBV5-1|many
TGCGCCAGCAGCCATTACATCACCGGGGAGCTGTTTTTT
CASSHYITGELFF
>TRBJ2-2|-|TRBV6-4|many
TGTGCCAGCAGCGGGGACGGGTCGGGCACCGGGGAGCTGTTTTTT
CASSGDGSGTGELFF
>TRBJ2-2|-|TRBV6-1|few
TGTGCCAGCATTCCAGGTTTAGACACCGGGGAGCTGTTTTTT
CASIPGLDTGELFF
>TRBJ2-7|-|TRBV20-1|many
TGCAGTGCTAGAGATCTAAGGTGGCAGGGCACCTACGAGCAGTACTTC
CSARDLRWQGTYEQYF
>TRBJ1-1|-|TRBV4-2|-
TGTGCCAGCAGCCAGGTTCTGGAGGACCCTGAAGCTTTCTTT
CASSQVLEDPEAFF
>TRBJ2-7|-|TRBV20-1|-
TGCGGTGCTAGTGCGATAGGGACAAGCTACGAGCAGTACTTC
CGASAIGTSYEQYF
>TRBJ2-4|-|TRBV6-1|-
TGTGCCAGCAGCGCGCGACGGGATAACATTCAGTACTTC
CASSARRDNIQYF
>TRBJ1-1|-|TRBV4-1|many
TGCGCCAGCAGCCAAGACATTGGGTGGGAAGCTTTCTTT
CASSQDIGWEAFF
>TRBJ2-3|TRBD2|TRBV7-9|-
TGTGCCAGCAGCCGACTAGCGGACACAGATACGCAGTATTTT
CASSRLADTDTQYF
>TRBJ2-3|-|TRBV6-5|-
TGTGCCATCAGTTACTTAGGCGGGTGTAGGGTAGATACGCAGTATTTT
CAISYLGGCRVDTQYF
>TRBJ2-1|-|TRBV3-1|many
TGTGCCAGCAGCCCCAGCGGCCTAAAGCAGTTCTTC
CASSPSGLKQFF
>TRBJ2-1|-|TRBV4-1|-
TGCGCCAGCAGCCAAGATTATCGCTCCTACAAAGGGCAGTTCTTC
CASSQDYRSYKGQFF
>TRBJ1-1|-|TRBV7-3|many
TGTGCCAGCAGCTCGACGGCAGGGTTAGGGACTGAAGCTTTCTTT
CASSSTAGLGTEAFF
>TRBJ2-1|-|TRBV2|many
TGTGCCAGCAGTACGAACTCCTACAATGAGCAGTTCTTC
CASSTNSYNEQFF
>TRBJ2-7|TRBD1|TRBV6-1|many
TGTGCCAGCAGTGAAGCGTTCCAGGGGGCAGGAGAGCAGTACTTC
CASSEAFQGAGEQYF
>TRBJ1-1|-|TRBV28|-
TGTGCCAGCAGACCTCGGACAATGAACACTGAAGCTGTCTTT
CASRPRTMNTEAVF
>TRBJ2-7|-|TRBV28|many
TGTGCCAGCAGTACATCGATCCGCGAGCAGTACTTC
CASSTSIREQYF
>TRBJ2-2|-|TRBV24-1|-
TGTGCCACCAGTGGAAAGGGGATGGCAAACACCGGGGAGCTGTTTTTT
CATSGKGMANTGELFF
>TRBJ2-1|TRBD2|TRBV7-6|many
TGTGCCAGCAGCTTGGGGACTAGCAATTTCGGTGAGCAGTTCTTC
CASSLGTSNFGEQFF
>TRBJ2-1|TRBD2|TRBV5-1|-
TGCGCCAGCAGCCCAGCTACTAGCGGGAGAAACAATGAGCAGTTCTTC
CASSPATSGRNNEQFF
>TRBJ1-5|-|TRBV3-1|many
TGTGCCAGCAGCCCGGGAGGGAGTAGCAATCAGCCCCAGCATTTT
CASSPGGSSNQPQHF
>TRBJ2-1|TRBD2|TRBV12-3/TRBV12-4|many
TGTGCCAGCAGTTTGCCTAGCGGGAGCAATGAGCAGTTCTTC
CASSLPSGSNEQFF
>TRBJ2-7|TRBD1|TRBV7-2|many
TGTGCCAGCAGCTTAGACAGGGGCCCAGGGAACGAGCAGTACTTC
CASSLDRGPGNEQYF
>TRBJ2-2|-|TRBV24-1|-
TGTGCCACCATTTATTTTAGGCGGACAGCGAACACCGGGGAGCTGTTTTTT
CATIYFRRTANTGELFF
>TRBJ1-1|-|TRBV19|many
TGTGCCAGCCAAAGGGGGGGGACCTTAATGAACACTGAAGCTTTCTTT
CASQRGGTLMNTEAFF
>TRBJ1-2|-|TRBV6-1|-
TGTGGCAGCCGGCGGTACAGGAACTATGGCAACACCTTC
CGSRRYRNYGNTF
>TRBJ1-3|-|TRBV18|once
TGTGCCACCTCAAGTGGTGTAGGGGTCCCATCTGGAAACACCATAAATTTT
CATSSGVGVPSGNTINF